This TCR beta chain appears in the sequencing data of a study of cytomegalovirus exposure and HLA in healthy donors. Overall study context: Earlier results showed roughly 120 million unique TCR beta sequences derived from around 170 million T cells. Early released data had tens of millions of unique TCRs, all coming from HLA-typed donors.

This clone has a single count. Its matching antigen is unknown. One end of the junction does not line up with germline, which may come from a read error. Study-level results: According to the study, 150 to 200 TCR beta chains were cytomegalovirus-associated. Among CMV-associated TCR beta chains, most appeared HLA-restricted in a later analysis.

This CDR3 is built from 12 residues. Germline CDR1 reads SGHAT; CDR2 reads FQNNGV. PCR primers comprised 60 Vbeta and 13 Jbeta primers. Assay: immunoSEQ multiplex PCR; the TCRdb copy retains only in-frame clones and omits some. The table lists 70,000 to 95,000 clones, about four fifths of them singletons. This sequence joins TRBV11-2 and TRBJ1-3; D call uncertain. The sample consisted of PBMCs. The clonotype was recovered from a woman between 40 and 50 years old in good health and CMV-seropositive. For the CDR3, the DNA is TGTGCCAGCAGCTTAGCCCAGGCCGTCATCCATTTT. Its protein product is CASSLAQAVIHF. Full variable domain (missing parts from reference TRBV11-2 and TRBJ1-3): EAGVAQSPRYKIIEKRQSVAFWCNPISGHATLYWYQQILGQGPKLLIQFQNNGVVDDSQLPKDRFSAERLKGVDSTLKIQPAKLEDSAVYLCASSLAQAVIHFGEGSWLTVV.